This record covers a single T cell receptor (beta chain). Its antigen is unidentified. Researchers ran the PCR with 60 Vbeta and 13 Jbeta primers. Some clones are missing from TCRdb's copy, which holds only in-frame ones; the method was immunoSEQ multiplex PCR. The sample yields over 200,000 clones, of which the top ten take up roughly 0.98%. Healthy donors of bone marrow made up the group. CDR3 length: 15 amino acids. The germline CDR1 and CDR2 sequences are SGHRS and YFSETQ. Trimming stripped 2 bases from V and 5 bases from J, with 14 bases between. These data come from a study of cytomegalovirus exposure and HLA in healthy donors. General study results and limits: Through in vitro validation, three CMV-associated chains were shown to be specific for CMV antigens. When a later analysis compared HLA-associated TCR beta chains with equally common others, the HLA-associated chains turned out to be more clonally expanded and to have lower generation probabilities. The study had only CMV serostatus as immune exposure information.

The TCR originated in a woman under 40 in good health and CMV-seropositive. This chain uses TRBV5-1 with TRBJ2-1, with D possibly being TRBD2 (5 bases). The sample comprised PBMCs. For the CDR3, the DNA is TGCGCCAGCAGCTTAGTAGGCGGGTCGCACAATGAGCAGTTCTTC. Its protein product is CASSLVGGSHNEQFF.